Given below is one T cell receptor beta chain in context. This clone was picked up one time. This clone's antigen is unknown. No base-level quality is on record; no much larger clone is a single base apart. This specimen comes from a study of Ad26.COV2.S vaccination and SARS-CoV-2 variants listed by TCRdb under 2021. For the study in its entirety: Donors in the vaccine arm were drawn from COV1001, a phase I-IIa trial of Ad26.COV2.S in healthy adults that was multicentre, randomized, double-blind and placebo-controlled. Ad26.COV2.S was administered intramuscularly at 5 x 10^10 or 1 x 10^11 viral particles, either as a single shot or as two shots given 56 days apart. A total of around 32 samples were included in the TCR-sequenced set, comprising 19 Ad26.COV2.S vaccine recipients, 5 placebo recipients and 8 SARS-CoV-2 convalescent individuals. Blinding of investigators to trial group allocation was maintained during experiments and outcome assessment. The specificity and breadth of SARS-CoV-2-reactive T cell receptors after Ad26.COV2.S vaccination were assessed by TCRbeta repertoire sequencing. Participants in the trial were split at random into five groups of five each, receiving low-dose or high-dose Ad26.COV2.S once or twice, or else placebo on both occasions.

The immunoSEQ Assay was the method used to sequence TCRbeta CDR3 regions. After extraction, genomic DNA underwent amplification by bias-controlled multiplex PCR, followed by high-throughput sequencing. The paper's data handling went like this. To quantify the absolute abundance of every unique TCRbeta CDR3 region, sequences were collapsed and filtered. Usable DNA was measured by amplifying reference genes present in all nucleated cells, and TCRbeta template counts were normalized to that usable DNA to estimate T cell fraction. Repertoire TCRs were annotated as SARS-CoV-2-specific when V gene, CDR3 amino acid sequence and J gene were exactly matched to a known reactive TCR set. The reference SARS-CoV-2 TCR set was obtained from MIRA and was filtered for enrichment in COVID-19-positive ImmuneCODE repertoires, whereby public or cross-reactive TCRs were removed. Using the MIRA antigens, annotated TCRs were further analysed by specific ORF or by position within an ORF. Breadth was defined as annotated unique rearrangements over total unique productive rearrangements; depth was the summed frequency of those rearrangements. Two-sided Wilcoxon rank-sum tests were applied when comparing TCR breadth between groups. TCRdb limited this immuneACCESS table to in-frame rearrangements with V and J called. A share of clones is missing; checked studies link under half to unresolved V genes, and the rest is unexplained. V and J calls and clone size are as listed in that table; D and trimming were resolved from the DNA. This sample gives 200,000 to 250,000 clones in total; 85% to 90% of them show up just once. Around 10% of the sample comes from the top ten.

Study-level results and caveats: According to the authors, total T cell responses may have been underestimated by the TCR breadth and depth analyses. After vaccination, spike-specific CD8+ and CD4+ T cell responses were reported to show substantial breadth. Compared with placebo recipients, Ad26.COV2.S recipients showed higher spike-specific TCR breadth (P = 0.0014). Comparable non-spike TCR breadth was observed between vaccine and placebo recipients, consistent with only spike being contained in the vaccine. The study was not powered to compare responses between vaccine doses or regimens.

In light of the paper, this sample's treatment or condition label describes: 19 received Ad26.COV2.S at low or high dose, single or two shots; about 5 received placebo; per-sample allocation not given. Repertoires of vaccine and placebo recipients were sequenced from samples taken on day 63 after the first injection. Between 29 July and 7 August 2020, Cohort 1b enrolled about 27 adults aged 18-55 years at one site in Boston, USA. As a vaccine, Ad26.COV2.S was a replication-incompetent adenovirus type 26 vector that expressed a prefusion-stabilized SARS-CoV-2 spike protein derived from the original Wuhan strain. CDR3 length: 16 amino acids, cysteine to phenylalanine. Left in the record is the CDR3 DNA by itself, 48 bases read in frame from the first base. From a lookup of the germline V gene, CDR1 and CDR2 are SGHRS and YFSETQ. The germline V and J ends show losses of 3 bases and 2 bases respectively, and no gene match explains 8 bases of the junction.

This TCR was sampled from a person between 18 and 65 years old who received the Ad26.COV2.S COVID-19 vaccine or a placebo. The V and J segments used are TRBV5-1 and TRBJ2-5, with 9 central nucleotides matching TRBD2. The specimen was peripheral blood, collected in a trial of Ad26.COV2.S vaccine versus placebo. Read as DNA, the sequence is TGCGCCAGCAGCTCAGAGGCGCTAGCGGGACAAGAGACCCAGTACTTC. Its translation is CASSSEALAGQETQYF.